This T cell receptor beta chain came from a study of blood T cell repertoires in COVID-19. Across the whole study: The United States, Italy and Spain were the sources of the acute and convalescent COVID-19 samples. T cells, B-cell-depleted T cells, or PBMCs provided the cDNA or gDNA that served as material.

How the authors handled the data: By means of reference gene primer amplification, nucleated cell counts were estimated. The protocol was immunoSEQ multiplex PCR, while the TCRdb copy is restricted to in-frame clones and leaves out a portion. That table supplies the V and J calls and clone size; D and trimming were determined from the DNA. The sample includes some 160,000 clones, around 83% seen only once; the top ten take 13%. Looked up from germline, CDR1 is MNHNS and CDR2 is SASEGT. V was pared by 2 bases and J by 5 bases, with 2 bases of the junction left unmatched. The CDR3 is made up of 14 amino acids.

The sequence derives from a man aged 65-85 years who had recovered from COVID-19. The V gene is TRBV6-1, the J gene TRBJ1-1, with 10 positions matching TRBD1. Sequencing used peripheral blood. The CDR3 reads CASSEKDRGTEAFF. The CDR3 coding sequence is TGTGCCAGCAGTGAAAAGGACAGGGGGACTGAAGCTTTCTTT.